A selection of T cell receptor beta chains follows, all from one sample in a study of T cells in Graves' hyperthyroidism and ophthalmopathy. TCRdb reanalysed the multiplex PCR reads using MiXCR and keeps one entry per CDR3 protein. This repertoire shows about 640,000 distinct CDR3 sequences, around 20% found once; its top ten account for roughly a third. What was sequenced was blood. The receptors stem from a man aged 25 to 45 with Graves' ophthalmopathy. Each CDR3 is given with its conserved first and last residue. A D gene is named only where the DNA matches it firmly. Rows may omit the clone size; those that give it use once, few, many or a size class.

size | J | V | D | length | CDR3 | DNA
few | TRBJ2-7 | TRBV9 | TRBD2 | 16 | CASSVGAGGPVYEQYF | TGTGCCAGCAGCGTAGGAGCGGGAGGGCCAGTCTACGAGCAGTACTTC
. | TRBJ2-6 | TRBV12-3/TRBV12-4 | . | 16 | CASSPQGSSGANVLTF | TGTGCCAGCAGTCCTCAGGGTTCCTCTGGGGCCAACGTCCTGACTTTC
. | TRBJ2-1 | TRBV7-8 | . | 16 | CASSPFRGGDYNEQFF | TGTGCCAGCAGCCCATTTCGTGGAGGTGACTACAATGAGCAGTTCTTC
many | TRBJ2-3 | TRBV27 | . | 16 | CASSPTGFSSTDTQYF | TGTGCCAGCAGTCCCACCGGATTCTCTAGCACAGATACGCAGTATTTT
few | TRBJ2-5 | TRBV7-9 | TRBD2 | 15 | CASSFASGSQETQYF | TGTGCCAGCAGCTTCGCTAGCGGGTCCCAAGAGACCCAGTACTTC
few | TRBJ2-7 | TRBV18 | . | 15 | CASSPEGGGAYEQYF | TGTGCCAGCTCACCAGAGGGAGGGGGGGCCTACGAGCAGTACTTC
few | TRBJ1-2 | TRBV9 | TRBD1 | 14 | CASSVEPGTGGYTF | TGTGCCAGCAGCGTAGAACCAGGGACAGGCGGCTACACCTTC
few | TRBJ1-1 | TRBV28 | . | 13 | CASSSSPRVEAFF | TGTGCCAGCAGTTCCTCGCCGAGGGTAGAAGCTTTCTTT
many | TRBJ2-3 | TRBV11-2 | TRBD2 | 15 | CASTYGLASTDTQYF | TGTGCCAGCACCTATGGACTAGCTAGCACAGATACGCAGTATTTT
. | TRBJ2-1 | TRBV4-1 | TRBD1 | 15 | CASSHGTGETYEQFF | TGCGCCAGCAGCCATGGGACAGGGGAAACCTACGAGCAGTTCTTC
few | TRBJ2-3 | TRBV20-1 | TRBD2 | 14 | CSVFAKRELDTQYF | TGCAGTGTTTTCGCGAAGCGGGAGCTTGATACGCAGTATTTT
many | TRBJ2-7 | TRBV5-8 | . | 15 | CASSATPTPPDEQYF | TGTGCCAGCAGCGCGACACCAACCCCTCCTGACGAGCAGTACTTC
. | TRBJ1-5 | TRBV12-3/TRBV12-4 | TRBD1 | 13 | CASTRTGGKPQHF | TGTGCCAGCACAAGGACAGGGGGAAAGCCCCAGCATTTT
few | TRBJ2-1 | TRBV5-1 | TRBD2 | 15 | CASSFGTSGSHEQFF | TGCGCCAGCAGCTTCGGGACTAGCGGGAGCCATGAGCAGTTCTTC
many | TRBJ2-7 | TRBV20-1 | TRBD2 | 16 | CSAIPRGREFSYEQYF | TGCAGTGCTATCCCCCGGGGGAGGGAATTCTCCTACGAGCAGTACTTC
. | TRBJ1-2 | TRBV19 | TRBD1 | 15 | CASSIRPGQGGGYTF | TGTGCCAGTAGTATAAGGCCGGGACAGGGTGGAGGCTACACCTTC
many | TRBJ2-5 | TRBV28 | . | 15 | CASSPIAEVVETQYF | TGTGCCAGCAGTCCCATAGCGGAAGTCGTGGAGACCCAGTACTTC
. | TRBJ2-1 | TRBV11-2 | . | 15 | CASSLDTPLVSEQFF | TGTGCCAGCAGCTTAGATACCCCACTAGTAAGTGAGCAGTTCTTC
few | TRBJ1-2 | TRBV7-9 | . | 14 | CASSLGGQSYGYTF | TGTGCCAGCAGCTTAGGCGGACAGAGCTATGGCTACACCTTC
. | TRBJ2-5 | TRBV11-2 | . | 16 | CASSLAERIFQETQYF | TGTGCCAGCAGCTTGGCCGAGCGGATCTTCCAAGAGACCCAGTACTTC
few | TRBJ2-2 | TRBV5-1 | . | 17 | CASSLYSQGEEPGELFF | TGCGCCAGCAGCTTGTACTCACAGGGAGAGGAGCCCGGGGAGCTGTTTTTT
. | TRBJ2-5 | TRBV27 | . | 16 | CASSYTGAGRGETQYF | TGTGCCAGCAGTTACACCGGGGCCGGTAGGGGGGAGACCCAGTACTTC
few | TRBJ1-4 | TRBV2 | TRBD1 | 13 | CASTRGPGEKLFF | TGTGCCAGCACCAGGGGGCCTGGAGAAAAACTGTTTTTT
many | TRBJ2-1 | TRBV30 | TRBD2 | 15 | CAWLAGTRAYNEQFF | TGTGCCTGGTTAGCCGGGACTAGAGCCTACAATGAGCAGTTCTTC
few | TRBJ2-3 | TRBV20-1 | TRBD2 | 14 | CSAFGLAGDHTQYF | TGCAGTGCTTTTGGACTAGCGGGAGATCATACGCAGTATTTT
few | TRBJ2-4 | TRBV28 | . | 16 | CASSSPPGAAKNIQYF | TGTGCCAGCAGTTCCCCCCCCGGGGCAGCCAAAAACATTCAGTACTTC
many | TRBJ1-1 | TRBV20-1 | . | 14 | CSARGGGLRTEAFF | TGCAGTGCTAGAGGTGGAGGGCTTCGGACTGAAGCTTTCTTT
. | TRBJ2-7 | TRBV29-1 | . | 14 | CSALIGPGGNEQYF | TGCAGCGCCCTTATCGGGCCGGGTGGGAACGAGCAGTACTTC
few | TRBJ2-2 | TRBV6-9 | TRBD1 | 15 | CASSYFQGVGGELFF | TGTGCCAGCAGTTACTTCCAGGGGGTAGGCGGGGAGCTGTTTTTT
few | TRBJ1-4 | TRBV10-3 | . | 14 | CAISEPGTDEKLFF | TGTGCCATCAGTGAGCCGGGGACCGATGAAAAACTGTTTTTT
. | TRBJ1-4 | TRBV9 | . | 17 | CASSGKTVRPTNEKLFF | TGTGCCAGCAGCGGCAAGACGGTCAGGCCAACTAATGAAAAACTGTTTTTT
many | TRBJ1-5 | TRBV6-1 | TRBD1 | 17 | CASSPTGGGYSNQPQHF | TGTGCCAGCAGTCCGACAGGGGGTGGTTATAGCAATCAGCCCCAGCATTTT
few | TRBJ2-3 | TRBV20-1 | TRBD2 | 15 | CSAALLREGRDTQYF | TGCAGTGCAGCCCTCTTACGGGAGGGCCGGGATACGCAGTATTTT
many | TRBJ2-1 | TRBV27 | . | 16 | CASSYTDRSSYNEQFF | TGTGCCAGCAGTTATACCGACAGGAGCTCCTACAATGAGCAGTTCTTC
. | TRBJ2-3 | TRBV10-3 | TRBD2 | 15 | CAISVQRGHTDTQYF | TGTGCCATCAGTGTCCAGCGGGGGCACACAGATACGCAGTATTTT
. | TRBJ2-5 | TRBV6-1 | TRBD2 | 15 | CASSEVGGGLETQYF | TGTGCCAGCAGTGAAGTCGGGGGGGGGCTGGAGACCCAGTACTTC
once | TRBJ1-2 | TRBV29-1 | . | 13 | CSVEFRESYGYTF | TGCAGCGTTGAATTCCGGGAAAGCTATGGCTACACCTTC
many | TRBJ2-2 | TRBV10-3 | . | 15 | CAISLTNTNTGELFF | TGTGCCATCAGCTTGACCAACACGAACACCGGGGAGCTGTTTTTT
many | TRBJ1-4 | TRBV28 | . | 14 | CASRSTGTLEKLFF | TGTGCCAGCAGATCCACAGGGACCTTAGAAAAACTGTTTTTT
many | TRBJ1-1 | TRBV27 | TRBD1 | 12 | CASSTGSTEAFF | TGTGCCAGTTCGACAGGGTCCACTGAAGCTTTCTTT
once | TRBJ2-5 | TRBV5-6 | . | 13 | CANSPGLQETQYF | TGTGCCAACAGCCCCGGACTGCAAGAGACCCAGTACTTC
many | TRBJ1-6 | TRBV28 | . | 12 | CASSLENSPLHF | TGTGCCAGCAGTTTGGAGAATTCACCCCTCCACTTT
few | TRBJ1-5 | TRBV6-2/TRBV6-3 | . | 17 | CASSYEAGSIQSGPQHF | TGTGCCAGCAGTTACGAGGCAGGCTCAATACAATCAGGGCCCCAGCATTTT
many | TRBJ2-3 | TRBV12-3/TRBV12-4 | . | 15 | CASSPFPPRSDTQYF | TGTGCCAGCAGTCCCTTTCCCCCCAGGTCAGATACGCAGTATTTT
few | TRBJ1-4 | TRBV4-1 | . | 14 | CASSQDSQNEKLFF | TGCGCCAGCAGCCAAGACAGCCAGAATGAAAAACTGTTTTTT
many | TRBJ2-3 | TRBV28 | . | 17 | CASSAHGAEEVTDTQYF | TGTGCCAGCAGTGCACACGGAGCGGAGGAGGTCACAGATACGCAGTATTTT
many | TRBJ1-1 | TRBV20-1 | . | 14 | CSASGGIGLTEAFF | TGCAGTGCTAGCGGGGGGATTGGGCTAACTGAAGCTTTCTTT
. | TRBJ2-5 | TRBV29-1 | TRBD2 | 15 | CSVPGLAGGGETQYF | TGCAGCGTGCCGGGACTAGCGGGAGGCGGGGAGACCCAGTACTTC
. | TRBJ1-3 | TRBV15 | . | 16 | CATSSRRAISGNTIYF | TGTGCCACCAGCAGTCGCCGAGCTATCTCTGGAAACACCATATATTTT
many | TRBJ2-1 | TRBV5-1 | . | 16 | CASSLAGLLSYNEQFF | TGCGCCAGCAGCTTGGCCGGTTTACTCTCCTACAATGAGCAGTTCTTC
many | TRBJ2-5 | TRBV7-3 | TRBD1 | 13 | CASSFRQGETQYF | TGTGCCAGCAGCTTTAGACAGGGGGAGACCCAGTACTTC
. | TRBJ1-2 | TRBV12-3/TRBV12-4 | . | 13 | CASGFGELYGYTF | TGTGCCAGCGGTTTTGGGGAGTTGTATGGCTACACCTTC
. | TRBJ1-4 | TRBV2 | . | 16 | CASREPDSRLGEKLFF | TGTGCCAGCAGGGAGCCGGACAGTCGGCTTGGGGAAAAACTGTTTTTT
many | TRBJ2-1 | TRBV7-8 | . | 16 | CASSLASPVVINEQFF | TGTGCCAGCAGCTTAGCGAGCCCGGTTGTTATCAATGAGCAGTTCTTC
once | TRBJ1-6 | TRBV14 | . | 14 | CASSQRASNSPLHF | TGTGCCAGCAGCCAGAGAGCGAGTAATTCACCCCTCCACTTT